Described below is a single T cell receptor beta chain sequence and its context. What it binds is not known. V shed 7 bases and J shed 3 bases, with 13 bases lying between them. This CDR3 spans 13 amino acids. CDR1 and CDR2 from the germline V gene are SGHRS and YFSETQ. This sample is drawn from a study of T cell responses to AZD1222 COVID-19 vaccine. Study-wide results and caveats: Repertoire collection took place solely once the T cell response had peaked. When two AZD1222 doses had been given, Spike-specific TCR breadth and depth rose. Clonal diversity may have been underestimated in mostly white British donors.

Only in-frame clones appear in the TCRdb table, and some are missing; sequencing was by immunoSEQ multiplex PCR. Seen here are about 72,000 clones, roughly nine tenths observed once, and the top ten hold more than 25%. Sequenced material: peripheral blood, taken 28 days after the second AZD1222 dose. This TCR came from an adult who received the AZD1222 COVID-19 vaccine. This sequence joins TRBV5-1 and TRBJ2-5; D gene unclear. The DNA for the CDR3 is TGCGCCAGCCAACAGAATCCAAAAGAGACCCAGTACTTC. Residues: CASQQNPKETQYF.